These T cell receptor beta chains were read from a single sample in a study of shared clonotypes between healthy human individuals. Data came from immunoSEQ multiplex PCR; TCRdb stores just in-frame clones and leaves some out. Here the sample spans some 1.1 million clones, 70% to 80% being singletons. Material for sequencing was memory CD4+ T cells from PBMCs. The receptors derive from a man aged 18 to 29 in good health. Some clones in this sample may be carry-over from other donors' samples. Each CDR3 is given without its conserved first and last residue.

CDR3aa	j_gene	v_gene
ASSGGTVSGNTIY	TRBJ1-3	TRBV7-2
ASSGPGQGNSYEQY	TRBJ2-7	TRBV11-1
ASSLGQGLGPQH	TRBJ1-5	TRBV5-1
ASSQSQLSGNTIY	TRBJ1-3	TRBV4-1
ASSFDYPGTSGLDTQY	TRBJ2-3	TRBV27
ASSNRAESTEAF	TRBJ1-1	TRBV14
ASSPSGVLAGGRNNEQF	TRBJ2-1	TRBV5-4
ASSLGLATDTQY	TRBJ2-3	TRBV7-2
ASSPQAGAYEQY	TRBJ2-7	TRBV28
ASSETGEVQPQH	TRBJ1-5	TRBV4-1
ASSLGGTSTDTQY	TRBJ2-3	TRBV11-2
ASSSDRGNEKLF	TRBJ1-4	TRBV7-9
ASSLVGTGVSGYT	TRBJ1-2	TRBV5-4
ASSPRPPGLGANVLT	TRBJ2-6	TRBV27
ASNEYPRTGGAGETQY	TRBJ2-5	TRBV5-1
ASGKTFGGWQPQH	TRBJ1-5	TRBV2
ASHQTLTSTDTQY	TRBJ2-3	TRBV2
ASSLAAGEPEAF	TRBJ1-1	TRBV7-2
ASSYGLTNEKLF	TRBJ1-4	TRBV6-5
AIRATSGSYEQY	TRBJ2-7	TRBV10-3
ASSQIETVPYEQY	TRBJ2-7	TRBV6-9
ASSVAASVDYEQY	TRBJ2-7	TRBV9
SVSPYRQGAFTQY	TRBJ2-3	TRBV29-1
ASTKRGKAEEQF	TRBJ2-1	TRBV6-5
SVAGTGIGETQY	TRBJ2-5	TRBV29-1
ASSLNEDSYEQY	TRBJ2-7	TRBV18
ASSQEVYGSGYEQY	TRBJ2-7	TRBV4-2
ASSDYSLNQPQH	TRBJ1-5	TRBV25-1
ASSLQQGEGYT	TRBJ1-2	TRBV28
ASSRGKRTGEEAQY	TRBJ2-5	TRBV2
ASRWKETQY	TRBJ2-5	TRBV27
ASRGSNQPQH	TRBJ1-5	TRBV6-1
ASSLGQGVDTQY	TRBJ2-3	TRBV5-6
ASIGLSSGSYEQY	TRBJ2-7	TRBV19
ASSPLGNSGTDTQY	TRBJ2-3	TRBV18
ASSFRARVAF	TRBJ1-1	TRBV7-3
ASSLSLVGGNTIY	TRBJ1-3	TRBV7-2
AWSPGPSGNTIY	TRBJ1-3	TRBV30
ASSLVSGQAYGYT	TRBJ1-2	TRBV7-2
ASSHRQGHSYEQY	TRBJ2-7	TRBV25-1
AWSVSFGTGGNQPQH	TRBJ1-5	TRBV30
ASRESAGTEAF	TRBJ1-1	TRBV2
ASSGSGNTDTQY	TRBJ2-3	TRBV2
ASSYGGESNEQF	TRBJ2-1	TRBV6-4
ASSFGGQFSYEQY	TRBJ2-7	TRBV28
ASSSGLHSGNTIY	TRBJ1-3	TRBV28
ASSLTGTAYTEAF	TRBJ1-1	TRBV27
ASSLDAGADNEQF	TRBJ2-1	TRBV5-4
ASSLQGTGGIAF	TRBJ1-1	TRBV27
ASSEILGAYEQY	TRBJ2-7	TRBV7-2
ASSAGGRGEQY	TRBJ2-7	TRBV5-1
SAADRGGYT	TRBJ1-2	TRBV20-1
ASSLWESLQGEKLF	TRBJ1-4	TRBV28
ASSLVTGYTGELF	TRBJ2-2	TRBV5-1
ASSGGLAGVAKNIQY	TRBJ2-4	TRBV6-1